This T cell receptor beta chain originates from a study of blood T cell repertoires in COVID-19. The germline CDR1 and CDR2 sequences are PRHDT and FYEKMQ (reference sequence). The CDR3 totals 14 residues. V lost 5 bases and J lost 6; bases outside the gene matches: 10. Exposed volunteers were people who met a COVID-19 case within 2 weeks before study entry. The count of this clone is one. The data were produced by immunoSEQ multiplex PCR, yet TCRdb's version contains in-frame clones alone and is incomplete. The sample lists roughly 250,000 clones, about four fifths seen once, with 3% to 4% in the top ten.

The sample taken for sequencing was PBMCs or T cells enriched from blood (not recorded which). The chain carries TRBV13 and TRBJ2-7; 7 bases match TRBD1. The clonotype originates from a middle-aged woman who had been exposed to COVID-19. DNA of the CDR3: TGTGCCAGCAGCGCCGACAGGGCAGTCAGCGAGCAGTACTTC. Its translation: CASSADRAVSEQYF.